The 16 T cell receptor beta chains reported below all come from one sample, sequenced in a study of OX40 agonist ivuxolimab in advanced cancers. Here immunoSEQ multiplex PCR was the method, and the copy in TCRdb shows in-frame clones only, minus some. This sample yields 60,000 to 85,000 clones, of which around 89% are seen a single time; under 1% belongs to the top ten. The sequencing here drew on CD4+ or CD8+ T cells sorted from blood, taken in a trial of the OX40 agonist ivuxolimab. The receptors originated from an adult with an advanced solid tumor such as melanoma, head and neck, liver or kidney cancer.

This chain joins TRBV9 and TRBJ1-5, with TRBD1 as a possible D gene (5 bases). Germline V gene sequence: CDR1 SGDLS, CDR2 YYNGEE. The ends were cut back, 2 bases at V and 9 bases at J, with 12 bases in the middle. The CDR3 runs to 13 residues. The CDR3 region is CASSVGGPPPQHF. CDR3 DNA sequence: TGTGCCAGCAGCGTCGGGGGTCCCCCGCCCCAGCATTTT.

This clone was observed once. The chain joins TRBV29-1 to TRBJ2-1, with D unresolved. From germline, CDR1 is SQVTM and CDR2 ANQGSEA. The CDR3 covers 12 residues. V lost 7 bases and J 6 bases, leaving 13 bases between the germline ends. CDR3 bases: TGCAGCGCCCAGACGAATCCCAATGAGCAGTTCTTC. The encoded protein is CSAQTNPNEQFF.

This clone was seen only once. V usage is TRBV6-5 and J usage is TRBJ2-7; no clear D. In germline, CDR1 is MNHEY, CDR2 SVGAGI. Trimming shortened V by 6 bases and J by 4 bases, and 19 bases separated the two germline ends. The CDR3 has 15 amino acids. The CDR3 spells CASSASPLHPYEQYF. The CDR3 bases are TGTGCCAGCAGCGCCAGCCCGCTCCATCCTTACGAGCAGTACTTC.

The chain carries TRBV30 and TRBJ2-5, with D hard to call. CDR1 is GTSNPN, CDR2 SVGIG, per germline (reference sequence). CDR3 length: 12 amino acids. V was pared by 4 bases and J by 5 bases, with 11 bases between. The CDR3 loop is CAWIVGRETQYF. The CDR3 DNA follows: TGTGCCTGGATCGTCGGAAGGGAGACCCAGTACTTC. The entire variable domain, with the rest obtained from reference TRBV30 and TRBJ2-5, is as follows: SQTIHQWPATLVQPVGSPLSLECTVEGTSNPNLYWYRQAAGRGLQLLFYSVGIGQISSEVPQNLSASRPQDRQFILSSKKLLLSDSGFYLCAWIVGRETQYFGPGTRLLVL.

The chain has TRBV5-1 and TRBJ2-7, with unresolved D. The CDR3 is made up of 16 amino acids. V gave up 0 bases and J gave up 0 bases, with 13 bases separating them. In germline, CDR1 is SGHRS, CDR2 YFSETQ. CDR3 residues: CASSLVDGVASYEQYF. The CDR3 DNA reads TGCGCCAGCAGCTTGGTTGATGGGGTCGCCTCCTACGAGCAGTACTTC.

The gene calls are TRBV5-4 and TRBJ1-2, with D uncertain. The CDR3 runs 13 residues. The germline V and J ends were trimmed by 2 bases and 4 bases, with 9 bases remaining between them. Per the germline V gene, CDR1 is SGHNT and CDR2 is YYREEE (reference sequence). The DNA for the CDR3 is TGTGCCAGCAGCTTCCGGGATTCCTATGGCTACACCTTC. Translated, it gives CASSFRDSYGYTF.

The rearrangement joins TRBV7-2 to TRBJ1-5; D not certain. V lost 4 bases, J lost 4 bases, and 8 bases lay in between. CDR1 is SGHTA and CDR2 is FQGNSA in the germline V gene. The CDR3 extends over 13 amino acids. CDR3 in amino acids: CASSSRVNQPQHF. CDR3 DNA: TGTGCCAGCAGCTCCCGGGTGAATCAGCCCCAGCATTTT.

The chain couples TRBV5-4 to TRBJ1-1; D call uncertain. Trimming cost V 10 bases and J 0 bases, with 22 bases left between them. Per the germline V gene, CDR1 is SGHNT and CDR2 is YYREEE (reference sequence). The CDR3 covers 16 residues. CDR3 DNA sequence: TGTGCCGCCGGGATCGGCGGCAGGTTGTTGAACACTGAAGCTTTCTTT. Translation: CAAGIGGRLLNTEAFF.

This sequence joins TRBV2 and TRBJ1-2; 7 positions match TRBD1. Germline loops: CDR1 SNHLY, CDR2 FYNNEI. Trimming removed 8 bases from V and 2 bases from J; junction bases left unmatched: 8. CDR3 length equals 14 residues. As DNA, the CDR3 is TGTGCCAGCCGGAAAGGACAGGCCAACTATGGCTACACCTTC. Protein: CASRKGQANYGYTF. Combining the CDR3 with reference TRBV2 and TRBJ1-2 gives the whole variable domain EPEVTQTPSHQVTQMGQEVILRCVPISNHLYFYWYRQILGQKVEFLVSFYNNEISEKSEIFDDQFSVERPDGSNFTLKIRSTKLEDSAMYFCASRKGQANYGYTFGSGTRLTVV.

The chain combines TRBV19 with TRBJ1-3; possibly TRBD1 for D (6 bases). The ends were cut back, 4 bases at V and 2 bases at J, with 15 bases in the middle. The germline gives CDR1 LNHDA, CDR2 SQIVND (reference sequence). This CDR3 region has 16 residues. CDR3 coding DNA: TGTGCCAGTAGTACCATAACGGGGGCGGCTGGAAACACCATATATTTT. This translates into CASSTITGAAGNTIYF.

This chain joins TRBV7-8 and TRBJ1-4; TRBD1 matches 7 bases. CDR3 length equals 14 residues. Unmatched junction bases numbered 10, after V lost 7 bases and J lost 8 bases. In germline, CDR1 is SGHVS, CDR2 FQNEAQ. CDR3 residues: CASNVQGRGEKLFF. The DNA of the CDR3 is TGTGCCAGCAACGTACAGGGGCGGGGAGAAAAACTGTTTTTT.

The V and J genes are TRBV14 and TRBJ2-2; D is perhaps TRBD2 (6 bases). V was trimmed by 5 bases and J by 7 bases, leaving 17 bases between them. The CDR3 is 15 amino acids. Looked up from germline, CDR1 is SGHDN and CDR2 is FVKESK. CDR3 in DNA: TGTGCCAGCAGCAAGAGGGCGGGAAGGAGCGGGGAGCTGTTTTTT. Its translation: CASSKRAGRSGELFF.

The chain recombines TRBV19 with TRBJ1-5; the D is unclear. The length of the CDR3 is 15 residues. Germline assignment: CDR1 LNHDA and CDR2 SQIVND (reference sequence). V lost 1 base and J 8 bases, leaving 15 bases between the germline ends. The CDR3 bases are TGTGCCAGTAGTATAGCTCCGGCCGGGAAAAAGCCCCAGCATTTT. Its protein product is CASSIAPAGKKPQHF. The variable domain in full, completed from reference TRBV19 and TRBJ1-5, reads DGGITQSPKYLFRKEGQNVTLSCEQNLNHDAMYWYRQDPGQGLRLIYYSQIVNDFQKGDIAEGYSVSREKKESFPLTVTSAQKNPTAFYLCASSIAPAGKKPQHFGDGTRLSIL.

The CDR3 region has the DNA TGTGCCATCCGGAGGGGGAACTACGAGGTCAACGAGCAGTACTTC. It yields the protein CAIRRGNYEVNEQYF. This sequence joins TRBV2 and TRBJ2-7; either TRBD1 or TRBD2 may supply D (6 bases each). Germline loops: CDR1 SNHLY, CDR2 FYNNEI. V lost 10 bases to trimming and J lost 5 bases, with 24 bases between them. The CDR3 totals 15 residues.

The chain recombines TRBV12-5 with TRBJ1-3; 8 bases line up with TRBD1. Per germline, CDR1 LGHNT and CDR2 FRNRAP. With 6 bases clipped from V and 2 bases from J, the junction kept 3 bases outside the gene matches. This CDR3 is 14 amino acids long. The CDR3 reads CASGQGAPGNTIYF. DNA of the CDR3: TGTGCTAGTGGCCAGGGGGCTCCTGGAAACACCATATATTTT.

This CDR3 reads CASSLDRRQETQYF. CDR3 coding DNA: TGTGCCAGCAGTTTGGACAGAAGACAAGAGACCCAGTACTTC. The V gene is TRBV6-5, the J gene TRBJ2-5; possibly TRBD1 for D (6 bases). V lost 4 bases and J lost 2, with 11 bases in between. The CDR3 is made up of 14 amino acids. Germline V lookup: CDR1 MNHEY, CDR2 SVGAGI.